This passage covers 8 T cell receptor beta chains from one sample sequenced in a study of cytomegalovirus exposure and HLA in healthy donors. Use of 60 Vbeta and 13 Jbeta primers characterized the PCR. Assay used: immunoSEQ multiplex PCR; TCRdb lists only in-frame clones, some missing. The sample lists approximately 140,000 clones; 60% to 85% were seen once. Input material: PBMCs. The receptors shown here come from a man between 35 and 55 years old in good health and CMV-seropositive.

Only a few counts were recorded for this clone. CDR3 nucleotides: TGTGCCAGCAGGACGGAGGGGATGGCCAAAAACATTCAGTACTTC. This codes for CASRTEGMAKNIQYF. The gene calls are TRBV6-5 and TRBJ2-4, with D perhaps matching TRBD2 (6 bases). Germline V CDR1 and CDR2: MNHEY, SVGAGI. Trimming removed 6 bases at V and 1 base at J, with 13 bases between. The CDR3 covers 15 residues.

This clone was counted a few times. This rearrangement joins TRBV7-9 to TRBJ2-6; D may be TRBD1 (7 bases). There are 19 residues in the CDR3. V dropped 5 bases and J dropped 2 bases, with 22 bases sitting between them. The germline CDR1 and CDR2 sequences are SEHNR and FQNEAQ (reference sequence). CDR3 amino acids: CASSPRGGGGRTGANVLTF. DNA of the CDR3: TGTGCCAGCAGCCCGCGGGGTGGAGGGGGCAGAACTGGGGCCAACGTCCTGACTTTC.

The chain couples TRBV28 to TRBJ1-2, with D unclear. The CDR3 is 13 amino acids. The germline V gene encodes CDR1 MDHEN and CDR2 SYDVKM. Trimming pared 8 bases from V and 11 bases from J, leaving 21 bases between. The CDR3 DNA sequence: TGTGCCAGCCTACTCTCAAGTGCCAGCAGGTACACCTTC. Its protein is CASLLSSASRYTF.

V and J are TRBV5-4 and TRBJ2-2; 10 bases align to TRBD1. Trimming took 4 bases from V and 1 from J; bases not matched to a gene: 4. The CDR3 loop spans 16 amino acids. The germline V gene encodes CDR1 SGHNT and CDR2 YYREEE (reference sequence). The CDR3 is CASSPGDRGNTGELFF. The CDR3 region has the DNA TGTGCCAGCAGCCCGGGGGACAGGGGGAACACCGGGGAGCTGTTTTTT.

The chain links TRBV7-9 to TRBJ1-5, with TRBD1 matching over 7 bases. CDR3 length equals 13 residues. J lost 5 bases, V lost 5 bases, and 3 bases had no gene match. The germline V gene has CDR1 SEHNR and CDR2 FQNEAQ (reference sequence). The CDR3: CASSQGGDQPQHF. The CDR3, as DNA: TGTGCCAGCAGCCAGGGGGGAGATCAGCCCCAGCATTTT.

The chain is built from TRBV28 and TRBJ2-1, with 8 nucleotides matching TRBD2. The V segment lost 5 bases and the J segment 2 bases; nucleotides outside the gene matches: 2. Germline loops: CDR1 MDHEN, CDR2 SYDVKM. The CDR3 contains 14 residues. The CDR3 bases are TGTGCCAGCAGTAGCGGGAGCCCCTACAATGAGCAGTTCTTC. Encoded protein: CASSSGSPYNEQFF. The complete variable domain, with remaining parts taken from reference TRBV28 and TRBJ2-1, reads DVKVTQSSRYLVKRTGEKVFLECVQDMDHENMFWYRQDPGLGLRLIYFSYDVKMKEKGDIPEGYSVSREKKERFSLILESASTNQTSMYLCASSSGSPYNEQFFGPGTRLTVL.

The rearrangement uses TRBV25-1 and TRBJ1-2; D gene uncertain. Per germline, CDR1 MGHDK and CDR2 SYGVNS. CDR3 size: 17 residues. With 2 bases removed from V and 0 bases from J, the gap between germline ends came to 16 bases. The CDR3 DNA sequence: TGTGCCAGCAGTGAAGTTAACAGAAAAGAACCTAACTATGGCTACACCTTC. Protein product: CASSEVNRKEPNYGYTF.

The chain couples TRBV5-4 to TRBJ2-7; a possible D gene is TRBD1 (6 bases). From germline, CDR1 is SGHNT and CDR2 YYREEE (reference sequence). The V gene lost 0 bases and the J gene lost 0 bases, with 10 bases spanning the gap. The CDR3 covers 15 residues. For the CDR3, the DNA is TGTGCCAGCAGCTTGGCAGGGGCAAGCTCCTACGAGCAGTACTTC. Its protein is CASSLAGASSYEQYF.